The 25 T cell receptor beta chains in this list originate from one sample, sequenced in a study of blood T cell repertoires in COVID-19 (dated by TCRdb to about 2020). Libraries came from the immunoSEQ multiplex PCR assay. Drawn from immuneACCESS, this table holds only the in-frame rearrangements with V and J called that TCRdb kept. Clones are partly lost; checked studies trace under half to an unresolved V gene and leave the rest unexplained. The sample contains approximately 16,000 clones, roughly nine tenths of them found a single time. The ten most abundant clones make up over 2% of the sample. Material for sequencing was peripheral blood. Source of these receptors: a woman in her seventies in a cohort sampled during active or convalescent COVID-19.

The chain carries TRBV24-1 and TRBJ1-2; D is uncertain. The CDR3 loop spans 13 amino acids. V lost 0 bases to trimming and J lost 4 bases, with 5 bases between them. Germline V gives CDR1 KGHDR, CDR2 SFDVKD. The CDR3 protein is CATSDLHGYGYTF. The CDR3 DNA is TGTGCCACCAGTGATTTGCACGGCTATGGCTACACCTTC.

The V and J genes are TRBV2 and TRBJ1-5; D is possibly TRBD1 (6 bases). Trimming left V 6 bases short and J 3 bases short, with 15 bases between. The CDR3 contains 15 residues. Germline CDR1 is SNHLY and CDR2 is FYNNEI. The CDR3 protein is CASRGVQGFNQPQHF. DNA for the CDR3: TGTGCCAGCAGGGGTGTACAGGGCTTCAATCAGCCCCAGCATTTT. Using reference TRBV2 and TRBJ1-5 for the parts outside the CDR3, the full variable domain is EPEVTQTPSHQVTQMGQEVILRCVPISNHLYFYWYRQILGQKVEFLVSFYNNEISEKSEIFDDQFSVERPDGSNFTLKIRSTKLEDSAMYFCASRGVQGFNQPQHFGDGTRLSIL.

This chain connects TRBV18 to TRBJ2-1; 7 positions match TRBD2. J was trimmed by 5 bases and V by 5 bases; bases with no gene match: 12. The CDR3 has 16 residues. Germline V CDR1 and CDR2: KGHSH, LQKENI. The CDR3 DNA is TGTGCCAGCTCAATCAGGAGCGGGGAGAGGAACAATGAGCAGTTCTTC. This encodes CASSIRSGERNNEQFF.

The chain couples TRBV29-1 to TRBJ1-6; D uncertain. Germline CDR1 is SQVTM and CDR2 is ANQGSEA. Trimming removed 2 bases from V and 0 bases from J, with 11 bases in between. The CDR3 consists of 16 residues. The CDR3 sequence is CSVEPPESSYNSPLHF. The CDR3 DNA sequence: TGCAGCGTTGAACCCCCGGAGAGCTCCTATAATTCACCCCTCCACTTT.

The CDR3 DNA follows: TGTGCCAGCACCCCCGGGACAGAGGAAAAACTGTTTTTT. It codes for CASTPGTEEKLFF. The chain recombines TRBV2 with TRBJ1-4, with 7 bases lining up with TRBD1. There are 13 residues in the CDR3. From germline, CDR1 is SNHLY and CDR2 FYNNEI. V lost 7 bases and J lost 8; bases outside the gene matches: 7.

J is TRBJ2-3 and V is TRBV4-3; 8 nucleotides agree with TRBD2. This CDR3 is built from 18 residues. J was trimmed by 0 bases and V by 1 base; bases with no gene match: 9. Germline V gene data show CDR1 as LGHNA and CDR2 as YSLEER. The CDR3 protein is CASSQVAGKASSTDTQYF. CDR3 DNA: TGCGCCAGCAGCCAAGTAGCGGGGAAAGCCTCTAGCACAGATACGCAGTATTTT.

The rearrangement links TRBV28 to TRBJ1-2; D is ambiguous. The CDR3 spans 15 residues. The germline CDR1 and CDR2 sequences are MDHEN and SYDVKM. Trimming stripped 6 bases from V and 1 base from J, with 15 bases between. The CDR3 here is CASSPIAGLNYGYTF. The CDR3 DNA follows: TGTGCCAGCAGCCCTATTGCGGGCCTTAACTATGGCTACACCTTC.

The chain employs TRBV20-1 and TRBJ2-5, with 12 positions matching TRBD2. This CDR3 has 17 amino acids. J lost 6 bases, V lost 3 bases, and 14 bases had no gene match. Germline CDR1 DFQATT, CDR2 SNEGSKA (reference sequence). CDR3: CSASSWMASGGGKTQYF. The DNA of the CDR3 is TGCAGTGCTAGTTCTTGGATGGCTAGCGGGGGGGGCAAGACCCAGTACTTC.

This clone was found once. The rearrangement joins TRBV28 to TRBJ1-2; D possibly corresponds to TRBD1 (6 bases). This CDR3 region has 17 residues. Trimming pared 3 bases from V and 7 bases from J, leaving 24 bases between. CDR1 and CDR2 from the germline V gene are MDHEN and SYDVKM. The CDR3 DNA sequence: TGTGCCAGCAGTTTCCCCCCCGGGGGGCAAGGGAGAGGTGGCTACACCTTC. It translates to CASSFPPGGQGRGGYTF.

The gene calls are TRBV2 and TRBJ1-2; the D gene is possibly TRBD1 (6 bases). The CDR3 extends over 14 amino acids. Germline CDR1 and CDR2: SNHLY and FYNNEI. The V end lost 4 bases, the J end lost 7 bases, and 16 bases lay between the germline ends. CDR3 sequence: CASSGGQKLFGYTF. DNA of the CDR3: TGTGCCAGCAGTGGTGGACAGAAGCTTTTTGGCTACACCTTC.

The chain couples TRBV7-8 to TRBJ2-2, with TRBD1 matching 9 bases. The CDR3 runs to 15 residues. V dropped 5 bases and J dropped 2; count of bases not matched to a gene: 3. In germline, CDR1 is SGHVS, CDR2 FQNEAQ. CDR3 sequence (DNA): TGTGCCAGCAGCATGACAGGGGGAAACACCGGGGAGCTGTTTTTT. Its protein is CASSMTGGNTGELFF. Based on the CDR3 plus reference TRBV7-8 and TRBJ2-2, the full variable domain is GAGVSQSPRYKVAKRGQDVALRCDPISGHVSLFWYQQALGQGPEFLTYFQNEAQLDKSGLPSDRFFAERPEGSVSTLKIQRTQQEDSAVYLCASSMTGGNTGELFFGEGSRLTVL.

The V call is TRBV4-1, the J call TRBJ1-6; a possible D gene is TRBD1 (5 bases). There are 15 residues in the CDR3. Germline CDR1 MGHRA, CDR2 YSYEKL. Trimming removed 0 bases at V and 6 bases at J, with 9 bases between. CDR3 bases: TGCGCCAGCAGCCAAGAGGGGCTTATTAATTCACCCCTCCACTTT. It encodes CASSQEGLINSPLHF.

The rearrangement joins TRBV4-3 to TRBJ2-7, with D possibly TRBD1 on 6 matching bases. Trimming removed 0 bases from V and 7 bases from J, with 10 bases in between. Germline V gives CDR1 LGHNA, CDR2 YSLEER. CDR3 length: 13 residues. CDR3 region: CASSQEGAGEQYF. The CDR3 region has the DNA TGCGCCAGCAGCCAAGAGGGGGCCGGGGAGCAGTACTTC.

The chain is built from TRBV24-1 and TRBJ1-1, with no clear D. The CDR3 sequence is 13 residues long. Germline-derived CDR1 and CDR2 are KGHDR and SFDVKD. With 6 bases removed from V and 4 bases from J, the gap between germline ends came to 11 bases. The CDR3 DNA reads TGTGCCACCAGTTACGGGAGGTTCACTGAAGCTTTCTTT. Translating gives CATSYGRFTEAFF.

The gene calls are TRBV9 and TRBJ1-6; no clear D gene. V gave up 4 bases and J gave up 7 bases, with 9 bases separating them. This CDR3 comprises 13 residues. Looked up from germline, CDR1 is SGDLS and CDR2 is YYNGEE. DNA for the CDR3: TGTGCCAGCAGCCCACCCGGGAATTCACCCCTCCACTTT. Translated: CASSPPGNSPLHF.

The rearrangement joins TRBV7-9 to TRBJ2-3, with D tentatively TRBD2 (8 bases). The V end was cut by 5 bases, the J end by 3 bases, with 18 bases between. Germline CDR1 reads SEHNR; CDR2 reads FQNEAQ (reference sequence). The CDR3 extends over 16 amino acids. DNA for the CDR3: TGTGCCAGCAGCGGGCGGGGGGACAGTATGACAGATACGCAGTATTTT. It specifies CASSGRGDSMTDTQYF.

This chain uses TRBV4-3 with TRBJ2-6; D is undetermined. From germline, CDR1 is LGHNA and CDR2 YSLEER. V lost 0 bases and J lost 0, with 6 bases in between. This CDR3 contains 16 residues. The chain's CDR3 is CASSQDYSSGANVLTF. DNA of the CDR3: TGCGCCAGCAGCCAAGACTACAGCTCTGGGGCCAACGTCCTGACTTTC.

The chain couples TRBV18 to TRBJ2-1, with 7 bases that match TRBD1. There are 16 residues in the CDR3. The germline CDR1 and CDR2 sequences are KGHSH and LQKENI. Trimming at V came to 2 bases and at J to 2 bases, leaving 6 bases not matched to a gene. The DNA for the CDR3 is TGTGCCAGCTCACCAAGGAGGCAGGGGGCCTACAATGAGCAGTTCTTC. This translates into CASSPRRQGAYNEQFF.

This clone was seen just once. This chain uses TRBV6-2 or TRBV6-3 with TRBJ1-5; 9 bases align to TRBD1. Germline CDR1 and CDR2: MNHEY and SVGEGT. The CDR3 runs to 14 residues. V dropped 5 bases and J dropped 2; count of bases not matched to a gene: 1. This CDR3 is CASSGDRGNQPQHF. The CDR3 DNA reads TGTGCCAGCAGTGGGGACAGGGGCAATCAGCCCCAGCATTTT.

The chain recombines TRBV5-1 with TRBJ2-7; 8 nucleotides match TRBD1. After removal of 0 bases from V and 5 bases from J, the junction contained 4 bases not matched to a gene. Germline V gives CDR1 SGHRS, CDR2 YFSETQ. CDR3 length equals 14 residues. The CDR3 DNA reads TGCGCCAGCAGCTTGGCCGGACAGGGACACGAGCAGTACTTC. It encodes CASSLAGQGHEQYF. The full variable domain, in which reference TRBV5-1 and TRBJ2-7 provide the parts outside the CDR3, is KAGVTQTPRYLIKTRGQQVTLSCSPISGHRSVSWYQQTPGQGLQFLFEYFSETQRNKGNFPGRFSGRQFSNSRSEMNVSTLELGDSALYLCASSLAGQGHEQYFGPGTRLTVT.

The chain joins TRBV10-3 to TRBJ2-1; D is perhaps TRBD2 (6 bases). The CDR3 sequence is 13 residues long. The germline V gene has CDR1 ENHRY and CDR2 SYGVKD. V lost 4 bases and J 14 bases, leaving 18 bases between the germline ends. CDR3 nucleotides: TGTGCCATCAGTGTGTCTAGCGAACCACCTGAGTTCTTC. Translation gives CAISVSSEPPEFF.

This clone occurred once. This chain uses TRBV10-3 with TRBJ1-1, with D maybe TRBD1 (5 bases). V lost 3 bases to trimming and J lost 0 bases, with 17 bases between them. The CDR3 is 17 amino acids. The germline CDR1 and CDR2 sequences are ENHRY and SYGVKD. CDR3 residues: CAISDQARGRLNTEAFF. DNA for the CDR3: TGTGCCATCAGTGATCAGGCGCGGGGCCGTTTGAACACTGAAGCTTTCTTT.

V and J are TRBV3-1 (or the pseudogene TRBV3-2) and TRBJ2-4, with 9 nucleotides matching TRBD2. CDR1 and CDR2 (germline): LGHDT, YNNKEL (reference sequence). CDR3 size: 14 residues. The V segment lost 0 bases and the J segment 11 bases; nucleotides outside the gene matches: 5. The CDR3 DNA follows: TGTGCCAGCAGCCAAGATTTGCGGGGGGGCGTTCAGTACTTC. It codes for CASSQDLRGGVQYF.

This chain connects TRBV3-1 (or the pseudogene TRBV3-2) to TRBJ1-2; 7 nucleotides agree with TRBD1. Germline V gene data show CDR1 as LGHDT and CDR2 as YNNKEL (reference sequence). The CDR3 extends over 14 amino acids. V lost 4 bases to trimming and J lost 7 bases; unmatched junction nucleotides: 9. The CDR3 sequence is CASSLTGQEAGYTF. DNA of the CDR3: TGTGCCAGCAGCCTCACTGGACAGGAGGCTGGCTACACCTTC.

The chain combines TRBV5-1 with TRBJ1-6, with 8 bases fitting TRBD1. Germline assignment: CDR1 SGHRS and CDR2 YFSETQ. The CDR3 consists of 14 residues. V was pared by 3 bases and J by 8 bases, with 4 bases of the junction left unmatched. The CDR3 DNA reads as TGCGCCAGCAGCTCAGGGGGCGGCGATTCACCCCTCCACTTT. The encoded protein is CASSSGGGDSPLHF.